A single sample gave rise to the 31 T cell receptor beta chains below, sequenced in a study of control samples from healthy donors and cancer patients. Here immunoSEQ multiplex PCR was the method, and the copy in TCRdb shows in-frame clones only, minus some. The data show approximately 97,000 clones, around 90% seen once. The sequenced sample was blood. Receptors were obtained from a human donor in good health. The donor label of this sample is uncertain.

This rearrangement joins TRBV9 to TRBJ1-2; D might be TRBD1 (5 bases). There are 13 residues in the CDR3. Germline CDR1 SGDLS, CDR2 YYNGEE. V was clipped by 2 bases and J by 7 bases, with 12 bases between them. CDR3 sequence (DNA): TGTGCCAGCAGCGTTATAGGGGTTGCTGGCTACACCTTC. It translates to CASSVIGVAGYTF.

This clone was seen only once. The rearrangement uses TRBV6-4 and TRBJ2-2; no clear D gene. CDR3 size: 15 residues. From germline, CDR1 is MRHNA and CDR2 SNTAGT. The V gene lost 3 bases and the J gene lost 2 bases, with 10 bases spanning the gap. CDR3 nucleotide sequence: TGTGCCAGCAGTGAAGGCACGGATAACACCGGGGAGCTGTTTTTT. The encoded protein is CASSEGTDNTGELFF.

This clone was seen only once. The chain combines TRBV10-3 with TRBJ1-2; D ambiguous. V was cut by 2 bases and J by 4 bases, with 11 bases left in between. Germline CDR1 ENHRY, CDR2 SYGVKD. This CDR3 region has 14 residues. CDR3 loop: CAISEKGLSYGYTF. The CDR3 coding sequence is TGTGCCATCAGTGAGAAAGGCCTGAGCTATGGCTACACCTTC.

V is TRBV9 and J is TRBJ2-2, with D perhaps TRBD1 (6 bases). The V end was cut by 0 bases, the J end by 1 base, with 10 bases between. CDR1 SGDLS and CDR2 YYNGEE come from the germline V gene. This CDR3 has 16 amino acids. The CDR3 reads CASSVETGRNTGELFF. Written as DNA, the CDR3 is TGTGCCAGCAGCGTAGAGACAGGTCGGAACACCGGGGAGCTGTTTTTT.

V gene TRBV14 combines with J gene TRBJ1-5; unclear D gene. Germline V CDR1 and CDR2: SGHDN, FVKESK. Trimming pared 0 bases from V and 1 base from J, leaving 10 bases between. There are 16 residues in the CDR3. CDR3 protein: CASSQEGDGSNQPQHF. The CDR3 nucleotides are TGTGCCAGCAGCCAAGAGGGAGATGGAAGCAATCAGCCCCAGCATTTT.

This clone occurred once. The chain employs TRBV5-4 and TRBJ2-7, with D possibly TRBD1 on 6 matching bases. Germline values: CDR1 SGHNT, CDR2 YYREEE (reference sequence). V dropped 4 bases and J dropped 0 bases, with 11 bases sitting between them. The CDR3 is 14 amino acids. CDR3 residues: CASSLGTSSYEQYF. CDR3 coding DNA: TGTGCCAGCAGCCTGGGGACATCCTCCTACGAGCAGTACTTC.

This rearrangement joins TRBV11-2 to TRBJ1-1; 7 nucleotides line up with TRBD1. Germline-derived CDR1 and CDR2 are SGHAT and FQNNGV. This CDR3 region has 15 residues. The J segment lost 6 bases and the V segment lost 1 base, leaving 8 bases of the junction unmatched. The DNA for the CDR3 is TGTGCCAGCAGCTTAGGACAGGGCAGGGGGGCTGAAGCTTTCTTT. Translated, it gives CASSLGQGRGAEAFF.

Here the CDR3 DNA reads TGCGCCAGCAGTTCTGGCGCCAATAACTATGGCTACACCTTC. As protein: CASSSGANNYGYTF. J is TRBJ1-2 and V is TRBV5-1; D is unresolved. This CDR3 contains 14 residues. Per the germline V gene, CDR1 is SGHRS and CDR2 is YFSETQ. V lost 5 bases to trimming and J lost 1 base, with 12 bases between them.

The V gene is TRBV21-1, the J gene TRBJ1-2. TRBV21-1 has pseudogene status. This CDR3 has 14 residues. For the CDR3, the DNA is TGTGCCAGCAGCAAAGATCCCGGGGTCTATGGCTACACCTTC. This encodes CASSKDPGVYGYTF.

J is TRBJ1-3 and V is TRBV19, with D hard to call. V gave up 11 bases and J gave up 0 bases, with 17 bases separating them. Germline-derived CDR1 and CDR2 are LNHDA and SQIVND (reference sequence). There are 15 residues in the CDR3. The CDR3 DNA reads TGTGCCTCATGGGCCCCGGGGAGCTCTGGAAACACCATATATTTT. Its protein product is CASWAPGSSGNTIYF.

J is TRBJ1-3 and V is TRBV3-1 (or the pseudogene TRBV3-2); D unresolved. The CDR3 spans 14 residues. Trimming pared 0 bases from V and 0 bases from J, leaving 3 bases between. In germline, CDR1 is LGHDT, CDR2 YNNKEL (reference sequence). The CDR3 here is CASSQETSGNTIYF. In DNA, the CDR3 is TGTGCCAGCAGCCAAGAAACCTCTGGAAACACCATATATTTT.

The chain combines TRBV2 with TRBJ2-7; D perhaps matches TRBD1 (6 bases). CDR1 is SNHLY and CDR2 is FYNNEI in the germline V gene. The V end was cut by 4 bases, the J end by 13 bases, with 20 bases between. The length of the CDR3 is 13 residues. The CDR3 DNA sequence: TGTGCCAGCAGTGTACCTATGGGACAAGTGCTCTACTTC. Encoded protein: CASSVPMGQVLYF.

V is TRBV12-3 or TRBV12-4 and J is TRBJ1-2; D unclear. This CDR3 has 13 amino acids. Trimming removed 3 bases from V and 2 bases from J, with 7 bases in between. CDR3 sequence: CASSLRRNYGYTF. In DNA form, the CDR3 reads TGTGCCAGCAGTTTGAGGCGGAACTATGGCTACACCTTC.

The chain joins TRBV13 to TRBJ2-7; D possibly matches TRBD1 or TRBD2 (5 bases each). V was cut by 0 bases and J by 1 base, with 10 bases left in between. The CDR3 extends over 15 amino acids. Germline V gives CDR1 PRHDT, CDR2 FYEKMQ (reference sequence). The CDR3 region has the DNA TGTGCCAGCAGCTTAGGCCTTGGGGGATCCTACGAGCAGTACTTC. Its protein product is CASSLGLGGSYEQYF.

V usage is TRBV29-1 and J usage is TRBJ2-1, with TRBD2 matching 7 bases. Losses at the gene ends were 4 bases for V and 5 bases for J; bases not matched to a gene: 8. This CDR3 has 14 amino acids. The germline V gene encodes CDR1 SQVTM and CDR2 ANQGSEA. CDR3: CSVGGGFGNNEQFF. Written as DNA, the CDR3 is TGCAGCGTTGGCGGGGGATTCGGAAACAATGAGCAGTTCTTC.

This rearrangement joins TRBV4-2 to TRBJ2-1; 7 bases are shared with TRBD2. This CDR3 spans 17 amino acids. Germline-derived CDR1 and CDR2 are LGHNA and YNFKEQ. The trim removed 3 bases at V and 2 bases at J, leaving 10 bases unmatched. Here the CDR3 DNA reads TGTGCCAGCAGCCACAATCAGGCGGGGGAAACCTACAATGAGCAGTTCTTC. It codes for CASSHNQAGETYNEQFF.

The chain uses TRBV27 and TRBJ2-1; D perhaps matches TRBD1 (7 bases). The CDR3 is 14 residues long. Germline CDR1 reads MNHEY; CDR2 reads SMNVEV (reference sequence). Trimming took off 3 bases at V and 14 bases at J, with 20 bases between the two ends. The CDR3 nucleotides read TGTGCCAGCAGTTTCGGGACCAGGGGGGATTCTAAGTTCTTC. Translation gives CASSFGTRGDSKFF.

The table lists this clone with a count of one. In DNA, the CDR3 is TGTGCCAGCAGCTACGGACAGGTTAGAACCGGGGAGCTGTTTTTT. Protein sequence: CASSYGQVRTGELFF. The chain is built from TRBV7-9 and TRBJ2-2; 7 nucleotides line up with TRBD1. V lost 4 bases to trimming and J lost 5 bases; unmatched junction nucleotides: 7. This CDR3 has 15 residues. Germline CDR1 SEHNR, CDR2 FQNEAQ (reference sequence).

Of note for this clone: Within the sample, other DNA sequences also encode this same CDR3. The gene calls are TRBV15 and TRBJ1-5; D is unclear. This CDR3 contains 14 residues. The V end lost 3 bases, the J end lost 2 bases, and 8 bases lay between the germline ends. CDR1 and CDR2 (germline): LNHNV, YYDKDF (reference sequence). DNA of the CDR3: TGTGCCACCAGCAGGGGGTTGGGCAATCAGCCCCAGCATTTT. Translated, it gives CATSRGLGNQPQHF.

The chain joins TRBV21-1 to TRBJ1-6. TRBV21-1 is designated a pseudogene. This CDR3 is built from 17 residues. In DNA, the CDR3 is TGTGCCAGCAGCGCGGGGGGGGTACGTTTCTCTCATTCACCCCTCCACTTT. This sequence encodes CASSAGGVRFSHSPLHF.

V usage is TRBV6-4 and J usage is TRBJ2-2, with D perhaps matching TRBD1 (6 bases). V lost 7 bases to trimming and J lost 0 bases, with 12 bases between them. The CDR3 length is 15 residues. The germline V gene encodes CDR1 MRHNA and CDR2 SNTAGT. In DNA, the CDR3 is TGTGCCAGCACGAAGGACAGCGCGAACACCGGGGAGCTGTTTTTT. Its translation: CASTKDSANTGELFF.

The chain couples TRBV28 to TRBJ1-2; D not resolved. Germline CDR1 reads MDHEN; CDR2 reads SYDVKM. V dropped 5 bases and J dropped 0 bases, with 4 bases sitting between them. There are 12 residues in the CDR3. This CDR3 reads CASSPTNYGYTF. The DNA for the CDR3 is TGTGCCAGCAGTCCTACTAACTATGGCTACACCTTC.

The chain links TRBV5-5 to TRBJ2-7; D is unresolved. Germline V lookup: CDR1 SGHKS, CDR2 YYEKEE (reference sequence). This CDR3 comprises 15 residues. V was trimmed by 3 bases and J by 3 bases, leaving 16 bases between them. The chain's CDR3 is CASSSQFLSRYEQYF. The CDR3 coding sequence is TGTGCCAGCAGCTCCCAGTTTCTCAGCCGCTACGAGCAGTACTTC.

The V and J genes are TRBV7-9 and TRBJ1-6; no clear D gene. The CDR3 extends over 13 amino acids. Germline values: CDR1 SEHNR, CDR2 FQNEAQ (reference sequence). The V end lost 10 bases, the J end lost 6 bases, and 13 bases lay between the germline ends. DNA for the CDR3: TGTGCCACCAGGAGGGAGACTAATTCACCCCTCCACTTT. Amino acid sequence: CATRRETNSPLHF.

The CDR3 DNA follows: TGTGCCAGTAGTACACAGGGCGCTGGAAACACCATATATTTT. As protein: CASSTQGAGNTIYF. The chain links TRBV19 to TRBJ1-3, with D possibly being TRBD1 (6 bases). There are 14 residues in the CDR3. Per germline, CDR1 LNHDA and CDR2 SQIVND (reference sequence). Deletions cut 4 bases from V and 2 bases from J, with 9 bases between.

The V and J genes are TRBV4-2 and TRBJ1-4; D is uncertain. CDR1 and CDR2 (germline): LGHNA, YNFKEQ. V lost 4 bases and J lost 4, with 10 bases in between. The CDR3 has 14 amino acids. CDR3 DNA: TGTGCCAGCAGCCCGGACGGTCTTAATGAAAAACTGTTTTTT. It encodes CASSPDGLNEKLFF.

This chain connects TRBV27 to TRBJ1-6, with D unresolved. The CDR3 extends over 15 amino acids. Germline V gene sequence: CDR1 MNHEY, CDR2 SMNVEV (reference sequence). Deletions cut 2 bases from V and 3 bases from J, with 8 bases between. This chain's CDR3 is CASSLASNYNSPLHF. The CDR3 DNA reads TGTGCCAGCAGTTTAGCCAGCAACTATAATTCACCCCTCCACTTT.

The rearrangement joins TRBV19 to TRBJ1-4; D is possibly TRBD1 (6 bases). Trimming removed 5 bases from V and 8 bases from J, with 15 bases in between. This CDR3 spans 14 amino acids. Germline V lookup: CDR1 LNHDA, CDR2 SQIVND (reference sequence). CDR3 loop: CASSGMQGNEKLFF. CDR3 DNA sequence: TGTGCCAGTAGTGGGATGCAGGGGAACGAAAAACTGTTTTTT.

The CDR3, as DNA: TGCGCCAGCAGCTTCTCGTATCCTCAAGAGACCCAGTACTTC. Its translation: CASSFSYPQETQYF. The chain recombines TRBV5-1 with TRBJ2-5, with D uncertain. Trimming pared 2 bases from V and 2 bases from J, leaving 10 bases between. The V gene's germline CDR1 is SGHRS and CDR2 YFSETQ. The CDR3 has 14 amino acids. The variable domain in full, with the rest retrieved from reference TRBV5-1 and TRBJ2-5, is KAGVTQTPRYLIKTRGQQVTLSCSPISGHRSVSWYQQTPGQGLQFLFEYFSETQRNKGNFPGRFSGRQFSNSRSEMNVSTLELGDSALYLCASSFSYPQETQYFGPGTRLLVL.

This clone appeared many times. The DNA of the CDR3 is TGTGCCAGCAGTCCCCCCATGCGGTTCACTGAAGCTTTCTTT. This gives the protein CASSPPMRFTEAFF. The rearrangement uses TRBV28 and TRBJ1-1; D not certain. V was shortened by 5 bases and J by 4 bases, with 14 bases between the two germline ends. Germline V gene data show CDR1 as MDHEN and CDR2 as SYDVKM. The CDR3 consists of 14 residues. The full variable domain, completed using reference TRBV28 and TRBJ1-1, is DVKVTQSSRYLVKRTGEKVFLECVQDMDHENMFWYRQDPGLGLRLIYFSYDVKMKEKGDIPEGYSVSREKKERFSLILESASTNQTSMYLCASSPPMRFTEAFFGQGTRLTVV.

This clone was seen a handful of times. Other DNA sequences within the sample encode an identical CDR3. The chain links TRBV29-1 to TRBJ2-5; 7 positions agree with TRBD2. V trimming: 6 bases; J trimming: 8 bases; junction bases outside the gene matches: 3. CDR1 and CDR2 from the germline V gene are SQVTM and ANQGSEA. This CDR3 is 10 amino acids long. The CDR3 DNA reads TGCAGCGTGGGGGGGGGTACCCAGTACTTC. It encodes CSVGGGTQYF.